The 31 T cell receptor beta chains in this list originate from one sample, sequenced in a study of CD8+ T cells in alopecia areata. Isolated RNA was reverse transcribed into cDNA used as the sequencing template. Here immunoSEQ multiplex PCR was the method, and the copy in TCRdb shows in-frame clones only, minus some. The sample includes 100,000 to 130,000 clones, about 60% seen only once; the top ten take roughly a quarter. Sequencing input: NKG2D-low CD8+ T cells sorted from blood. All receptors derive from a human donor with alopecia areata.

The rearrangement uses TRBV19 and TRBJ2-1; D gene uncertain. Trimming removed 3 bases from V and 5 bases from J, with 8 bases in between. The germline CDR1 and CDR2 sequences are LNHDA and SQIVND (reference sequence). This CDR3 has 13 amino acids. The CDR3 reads CASSIVTNNEQFF. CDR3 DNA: TGTGCCAGTAGTATTGTCACGAACAATGAGCAGTTCTTC.

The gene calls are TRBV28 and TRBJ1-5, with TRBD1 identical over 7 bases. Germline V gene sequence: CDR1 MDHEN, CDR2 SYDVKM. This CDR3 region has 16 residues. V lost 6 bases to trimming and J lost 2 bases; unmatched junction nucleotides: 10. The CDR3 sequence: CASRSPGQLRNQPQHF. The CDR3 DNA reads TGTGCCAGCAGGAGCCCGGGACAGCTCCGCAATCAGCCCCAGCATTTT.

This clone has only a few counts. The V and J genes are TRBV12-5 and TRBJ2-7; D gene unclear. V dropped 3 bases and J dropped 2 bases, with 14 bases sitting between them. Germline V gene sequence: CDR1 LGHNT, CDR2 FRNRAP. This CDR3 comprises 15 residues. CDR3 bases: TGTGCTAGTGGTTTTCAAGGGTGCTCGACCTACGAGCAGTACTTC. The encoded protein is CASGFQGCSTYEQYF. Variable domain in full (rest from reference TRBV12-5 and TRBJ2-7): DARVTQTPRHKVTEMGQEVTMRCQPILGHNTVFWYRQTMMQGLELLAYFRNRAPLDDSGMPKDRFSAEMPDATLATLKIQPSEPRDSAVYFCASGFQGCSTYEQYFGPGTRLTVT.

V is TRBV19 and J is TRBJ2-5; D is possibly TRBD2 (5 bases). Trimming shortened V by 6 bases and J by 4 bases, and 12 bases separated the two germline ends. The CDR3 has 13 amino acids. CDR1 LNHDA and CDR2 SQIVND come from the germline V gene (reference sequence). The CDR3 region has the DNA TGTGCCAGTAGCCCCATTGCGGGAGAGACCCAGTACTTC. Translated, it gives CASSPIAGETQYF. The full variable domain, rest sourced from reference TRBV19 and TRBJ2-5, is DGGITQSPKYLFRKEGQNVTLSCEQNLNHDAMYWYRQDPGQGLRLIYYSQIVNDFQKGDIAEGYSVSREKKESFPLTVTSAQKNPTAFYLCASSPIAGETQYFGPGTRLLVL.

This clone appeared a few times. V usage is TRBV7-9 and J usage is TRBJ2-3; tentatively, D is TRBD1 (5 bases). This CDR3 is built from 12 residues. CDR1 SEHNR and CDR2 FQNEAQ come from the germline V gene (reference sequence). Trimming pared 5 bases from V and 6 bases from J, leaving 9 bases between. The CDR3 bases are TGTGCCAGCAGCCAGGGATTCGATACGCAGTATTTT. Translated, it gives CASSQGFDTQYF.

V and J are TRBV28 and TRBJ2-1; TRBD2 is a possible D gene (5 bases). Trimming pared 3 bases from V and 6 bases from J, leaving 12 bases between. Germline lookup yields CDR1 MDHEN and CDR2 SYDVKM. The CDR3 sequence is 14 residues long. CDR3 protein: CASSLFSRGNEQFF. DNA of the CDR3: TGTGCCAGCAGTTTGTTCTCCCGGGGCAATGAGCAGTTCTTC.

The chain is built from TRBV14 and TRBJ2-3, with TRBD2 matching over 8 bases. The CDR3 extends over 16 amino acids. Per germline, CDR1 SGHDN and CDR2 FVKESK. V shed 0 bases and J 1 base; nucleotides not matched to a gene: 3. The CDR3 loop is CASSQDAGGGTDTQYF. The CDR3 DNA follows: TGTGCCAGCAGCCAAGATGCGGGAGGTGGCACAGATACGCAGTATTTT.

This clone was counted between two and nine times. In nucleotides, the CDR3 is TGCAGCGTTGCGCGCCTAGCGGGAGGCTACGAGCAGTACTTC. Translated: CSVARLAGGYEQYF. The rearrangement joins TRBV29-1 to TRBJ2-5; 11 nucleotides align to TRBD2. The last part of the DNA fits TRBJ2-7 better; the J call may be wrong. The CDR3 has 14 amino acids. Per the germline V gene, CDR1 is SQVTM and CDR2 is ANQGSEA.

The CDR3 sequence is CASSLGEGRRETQYF. DNA for the CDR3: TGTGCCAGCAGCTTAGGCGAGGGGCGAAGAGAGACCCAGTACTTC. The chain recombines TRBV7-9 with TRBJ2-5; D may correspond to TRBD1 or TRBD2 (5 bases each). CDR3 size: 15 residues. Trimming pared 1 base from V and 4 bases from J, leaving 13 bases between. Germline V lookup: CDR1 SEHNR, CDR2 FQNEAQ (reference sequence).

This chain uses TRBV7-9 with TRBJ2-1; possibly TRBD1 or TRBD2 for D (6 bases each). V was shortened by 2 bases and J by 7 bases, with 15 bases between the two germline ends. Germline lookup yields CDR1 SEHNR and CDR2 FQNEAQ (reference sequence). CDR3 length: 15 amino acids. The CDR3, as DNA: TGTGCCAGCAGCTTATCCGGGTCGGGGGCTAATGAGCAGTTCTTC. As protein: CASSLSGSGANEQFF.

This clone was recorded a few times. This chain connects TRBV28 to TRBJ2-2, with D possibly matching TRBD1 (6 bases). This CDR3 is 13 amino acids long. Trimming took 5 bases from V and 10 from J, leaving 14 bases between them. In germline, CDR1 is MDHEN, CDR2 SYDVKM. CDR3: CASSPQGSVELFF. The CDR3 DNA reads TGTGCCAGCAGTCCCCAGGGGAGCGTGGAGCTGTTTTTT. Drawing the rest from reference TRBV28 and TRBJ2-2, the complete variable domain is DVKVTQSSRYLVKRTGEKVFLECVQDMDHENMFWYRQDPGLGLRLIYFSYDVKMKEKGDIPEGYSVSREKKERFSLILESASTNQTSMYLCASSPQGSVELFFGEGSRLTVL.

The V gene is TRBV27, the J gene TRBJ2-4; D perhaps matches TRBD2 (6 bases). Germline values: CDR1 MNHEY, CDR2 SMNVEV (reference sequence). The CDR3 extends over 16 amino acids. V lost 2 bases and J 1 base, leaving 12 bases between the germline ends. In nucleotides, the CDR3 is TGTGCCAGCAGTTTAGGTGCGGAGGGGGCCAAAAACATTCAGTACTTC. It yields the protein CASSLGAEGAKNIQYF.

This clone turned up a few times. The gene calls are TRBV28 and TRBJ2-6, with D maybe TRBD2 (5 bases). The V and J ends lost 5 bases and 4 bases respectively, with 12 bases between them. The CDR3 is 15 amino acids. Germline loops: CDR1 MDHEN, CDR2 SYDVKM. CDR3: CASSTDPGGANVLTF. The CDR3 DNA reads TGTGCCAGCAGTACAGACCCGGGAGGGGCCAACGTCCTGACTTTC.

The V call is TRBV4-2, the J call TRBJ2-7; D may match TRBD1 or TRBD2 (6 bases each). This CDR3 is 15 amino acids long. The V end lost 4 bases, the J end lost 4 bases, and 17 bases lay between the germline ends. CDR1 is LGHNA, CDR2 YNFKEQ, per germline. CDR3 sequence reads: CASSREDSGLYEQYF. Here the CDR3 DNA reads TGTGCCAGCAGCCGGGAGGACAGTGGCCTTTACGAGCAGTACTTC.

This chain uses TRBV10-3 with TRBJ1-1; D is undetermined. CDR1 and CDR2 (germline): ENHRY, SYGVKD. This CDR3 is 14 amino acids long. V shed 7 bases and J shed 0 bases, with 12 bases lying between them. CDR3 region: CAITSGELNTEAFF. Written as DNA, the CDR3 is TGTGCCATCACTTCCGGCGAACTGAACACTGAAGCTTTCTTT.

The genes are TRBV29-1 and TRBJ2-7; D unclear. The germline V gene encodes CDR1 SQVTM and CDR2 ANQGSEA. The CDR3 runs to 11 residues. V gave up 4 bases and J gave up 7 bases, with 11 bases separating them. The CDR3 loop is CSVVSRWEQYF. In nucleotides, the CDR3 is TGCAGCGTTGTCTCGAGATGGGAGCAGTACTTC.

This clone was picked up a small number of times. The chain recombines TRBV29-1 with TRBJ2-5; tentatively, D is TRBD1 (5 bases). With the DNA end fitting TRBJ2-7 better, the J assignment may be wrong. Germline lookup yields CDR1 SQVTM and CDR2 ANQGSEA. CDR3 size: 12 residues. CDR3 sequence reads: CSVEKGDYEQYF. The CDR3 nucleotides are TGCAGCGTTGAGAAAGGGGACTACGAGCAGTACTTC.

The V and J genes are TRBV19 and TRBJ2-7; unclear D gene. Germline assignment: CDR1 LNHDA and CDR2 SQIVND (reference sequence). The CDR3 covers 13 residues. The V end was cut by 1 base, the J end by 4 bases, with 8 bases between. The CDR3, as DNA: TGTGCCAGTAGTATAGTGAAGGGATACGAGCAGTACTTC. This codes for CASSIVKGYEQYF.

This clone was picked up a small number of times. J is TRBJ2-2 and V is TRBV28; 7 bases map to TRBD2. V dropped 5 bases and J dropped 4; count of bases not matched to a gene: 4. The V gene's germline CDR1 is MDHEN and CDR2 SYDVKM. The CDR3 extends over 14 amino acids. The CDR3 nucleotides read TGTGCCAGCAGTCGGGAGGCGGGCACCGGGGAGCTGTTTTTT. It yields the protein CASSREAGTGELFF.

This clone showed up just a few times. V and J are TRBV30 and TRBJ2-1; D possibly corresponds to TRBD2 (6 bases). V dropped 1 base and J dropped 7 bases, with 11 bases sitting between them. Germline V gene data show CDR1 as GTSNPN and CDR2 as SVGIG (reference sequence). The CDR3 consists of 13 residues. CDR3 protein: CAWSAPGGNEQFF. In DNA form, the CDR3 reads TGTGCCTGGAGTGCTCCTGGAGGGAATGAGCAGTTCTTC. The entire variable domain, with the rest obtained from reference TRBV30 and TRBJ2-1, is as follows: SQTIHQWPATLVQPVGSPLSLECTVEGTSNPNLYWYRQAAGRGLQLLFYSVGIGQISSEVPQNLSASRPQDRQFILSSKKLLLSDSGFYLCAWSAPGGNEQFFGPGTRLTVL.

CDR3 amino acids: CASSLPPTLARVGEQFF. The CDR3 DNA reads TGTGCCAGCAGTTTACCCCCCACGCTAGCCCGAGTAGGGGAGCAGTTCTTC. The chain employs TRBV28 and TRBJ2-1, with a weak D call TRBD2 (5 bases). This CDR3 has 17 residues. Germline V CDR1 and CDR2: MDHEN, SYDVKM. Trimming left V 2 bases short and J 10 bases short, with 24 bases between. The full variable domain, rest sourced from reference TRBV28 and TRBJ2-1, is DVKVTQSSRYLVKRTGEKVFLECVQDMDHENMFWYRQDPGLGLRLIYFSYDVKMKEKGDIPEGYSVSREKKERFSLILESASTNQTSMYLCASSLPPTLARVGEQFFGPGTRLTVL.

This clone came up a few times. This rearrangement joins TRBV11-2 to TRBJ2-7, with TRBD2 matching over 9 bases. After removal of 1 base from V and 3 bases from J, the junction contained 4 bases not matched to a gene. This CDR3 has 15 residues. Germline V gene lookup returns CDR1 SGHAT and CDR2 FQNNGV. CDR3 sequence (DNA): TGTGCCAGCAGCTTAGCGCTAGCGGGGAGCTACGAGCAGTACTTC. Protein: CASSLALAGSYEQYF.

CDR3 region: CASRGGVEQYF. In DNA, the CDR3 is TGTGCCAGCAGGGGAGGGGTCGAGCAGTACTTC. This chain joins TRBV7-8 and TRBJ2-7; TRBD2 agrees at 7 bases. V lost 6 bases, J lost 6 bases, and 2 bases stayed unmatched. Germline CDR1 reads SGHVS; CDR2 reads FQNEAQ. The CDR3 has 11 amino acids.

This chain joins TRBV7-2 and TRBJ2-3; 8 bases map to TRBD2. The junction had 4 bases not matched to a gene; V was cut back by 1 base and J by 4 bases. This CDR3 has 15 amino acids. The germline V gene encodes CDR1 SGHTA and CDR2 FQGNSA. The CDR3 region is CASSLGAGAADTQYF. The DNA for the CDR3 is TGTGCCAGCAGCTTAGGAGCGGGAGCGGCAGATACGCAGTATTTT.

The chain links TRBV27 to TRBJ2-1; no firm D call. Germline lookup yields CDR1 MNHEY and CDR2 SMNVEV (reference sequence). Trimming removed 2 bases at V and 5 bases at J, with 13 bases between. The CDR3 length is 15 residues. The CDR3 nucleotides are TGTGCCAGCAGTTTAAGGCGGAGAAGTCACAATGAGCAGTTCTTC. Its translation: CASSLRRRSHNEQFF.

This CDR3 reads CASSLVPGAYEQYF. In DNA, the CDR3 is TGCGCCAGCAGCTTGGTCCCGGGGGCCTACGAGCAGTACTTC. The J gene is TRBJ2-7, the V gene TRBV5-1; weak D call: TRBD2 (6 bases). Trimming took 0 bases from V and 2 from J, leaving 9 bases between them. The germline CDR1 and CDR2 sequences are SGHRS and YFSETQ. CDR3 length: 14 amino acids.

CDR3 sequence: CASSLGDKYEQYF. Here the CDR3 DNA reads TGTGCCAGCAGTTTAGGGGACAAATACGAGCAGTACTTC. The chain has TRBV27 and TRBJ2-7, with D possibly TRBD1 on 6 matching bases. The CDR3 runs 13 residues. Germline V gene sequence: CDR1 MNHEY, CDR2 SMNVEV (reference sequence). Trimming cost V 2 bases and J 4 bases, with 9 bases left between them.

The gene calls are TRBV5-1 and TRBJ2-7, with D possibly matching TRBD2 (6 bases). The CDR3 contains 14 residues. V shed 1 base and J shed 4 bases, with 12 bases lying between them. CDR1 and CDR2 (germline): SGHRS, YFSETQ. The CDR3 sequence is CASSLTGVGYEQYF. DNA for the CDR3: TGCGCCAGCAGCTTGACGGGAGTTGGGTACGAGCAGTACTTC. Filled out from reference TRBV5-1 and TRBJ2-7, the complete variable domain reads KAGVTQTPRYLIKTRGQQVTLSCSPISGHRSVSWYQQTPGQGLQFLFEYFSETQRNKGNFPGRFSGRQFSNSRSEMNVSTLELGDSALYLCASSLTGVGYEQYFGPGTRLTVT.

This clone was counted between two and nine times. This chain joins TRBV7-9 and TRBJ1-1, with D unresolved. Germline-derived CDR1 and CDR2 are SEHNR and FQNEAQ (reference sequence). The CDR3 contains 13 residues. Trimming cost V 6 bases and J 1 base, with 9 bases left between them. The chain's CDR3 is CASSPETNTEAFF. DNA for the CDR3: TGTGCCAGCAGTCCAGAAACGAACACTGAAGCTTTCTTT.

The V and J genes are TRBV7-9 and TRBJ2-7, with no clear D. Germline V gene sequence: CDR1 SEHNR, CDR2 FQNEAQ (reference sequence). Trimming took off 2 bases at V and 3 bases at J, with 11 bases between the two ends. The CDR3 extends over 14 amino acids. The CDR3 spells CASSLTPAGYEQYF. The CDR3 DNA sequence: TGTGCCAGCAGCTTAACCCCGGCCGGCTACGAGCAGTACTTC. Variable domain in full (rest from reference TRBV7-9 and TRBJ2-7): DTGVSQNPRHKITKRGQNVTFRCDPISEHNRLYWYRQTLGQGPEFLTYFQNEAQLEKSRLLSDRFSAERPKGSFSTLEIQRTEQGDSAMYLCASSLTPAGYEQYFGPGTRLTVT.

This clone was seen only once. The CDR3 here is CASSSSSASYEQYF. The CDR3 DNA is TGTGCCAGCAGTTCATCTAGCGCCTCCTACGAGCAGTACTTC. This chain uses TRBV6-6 with TRBJ2-7; a possible D gene is TRBD2 (6 bases). The CDR3 has 14 residues. V was clipped by 4 bases and J by 0 bases, with 10 bases between them. The germline V gene has CDR1 MNHNY and CDR2 SVGAGI (reference sequence).